This record concerns one T cell receptor beta chain sequence. The study ran its PCR with 60 Vbeta and 13 Jbeta primers. TCRdb's table, derived via immunoSEQ multiplex PCR, lists solely in-frame clones and lacks some. Its table records about 140,000 clones. This entry is derived from a study of cytomegalovirus exposure and HLA in healthy donors. Study context: About 80 million unique TCRs from HLA-typed donors were held in an early data release.

Each donor's status was that of a healthy bone marrow donor. With 8 bases removed from V and 0 bases from J, the gap between germline ends came to 16 bases. The germline V gene has CDR1 SNHLY and CDR2 FYNNEI. The CDR3 is made up of 15 amino acids. The V call is TRBV2, the J call TRBJ1-1; D unclear. The material sequenced was PBMCs. The clonotype originates from a woman aged 18 to 35 in good health and CMV-seronegative. The CDR3 region is CASREYGIMNTEAFF. The CDR3 DNA sequence: TGTGCCAGCCGAGAATACGGGATCATGAACACTGAAGCTTTCTTT.